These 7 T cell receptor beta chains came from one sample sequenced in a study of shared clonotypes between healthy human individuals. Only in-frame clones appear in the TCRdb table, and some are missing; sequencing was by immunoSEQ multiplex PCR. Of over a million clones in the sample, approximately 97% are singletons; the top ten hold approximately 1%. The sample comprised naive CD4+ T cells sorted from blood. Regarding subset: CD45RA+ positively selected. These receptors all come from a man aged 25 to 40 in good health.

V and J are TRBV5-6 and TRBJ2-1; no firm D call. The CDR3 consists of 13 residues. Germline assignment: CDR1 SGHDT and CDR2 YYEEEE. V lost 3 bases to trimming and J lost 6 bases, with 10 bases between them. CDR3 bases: TGTGCCAGCAGCTCGCTCGGTCGCAATGAGCAGTTCTTC. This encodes CASSSLGRNEQFF.

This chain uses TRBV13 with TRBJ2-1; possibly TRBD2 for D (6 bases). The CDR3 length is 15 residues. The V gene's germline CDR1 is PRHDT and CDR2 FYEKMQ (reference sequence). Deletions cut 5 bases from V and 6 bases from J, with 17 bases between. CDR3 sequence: CASSPERRASNEQFF. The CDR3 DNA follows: TGTGCCAGCAGCCCCGAGCGGAGGGCCTCCAATGAGCAGTTCTTC.

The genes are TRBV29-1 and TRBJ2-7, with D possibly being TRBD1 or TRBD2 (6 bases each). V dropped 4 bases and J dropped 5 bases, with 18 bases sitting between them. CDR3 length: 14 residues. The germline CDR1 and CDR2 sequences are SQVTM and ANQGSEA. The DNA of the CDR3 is TGCAGCGTTGTTGGGGGGCTTCCACTCCACGAGCAGTACTTC. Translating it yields CSVVGGLPLHEQYF.

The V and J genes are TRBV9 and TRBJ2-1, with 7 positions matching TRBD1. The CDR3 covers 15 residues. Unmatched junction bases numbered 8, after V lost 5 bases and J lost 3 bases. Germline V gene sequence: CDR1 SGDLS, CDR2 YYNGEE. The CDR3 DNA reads TGTGCCAGCAGTAAAGACCGGGACAGCTACAATGAGCAGTTCTTC. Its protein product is CASSKDRDSYNEQFF.

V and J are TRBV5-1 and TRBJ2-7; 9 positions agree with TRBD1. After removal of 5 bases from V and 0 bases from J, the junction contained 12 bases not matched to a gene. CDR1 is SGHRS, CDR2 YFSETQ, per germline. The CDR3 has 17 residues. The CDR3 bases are TGCGCCAGCAGGACGACTCCCGGGACAGGGAGCTCCTACGAGCAGTACTTC. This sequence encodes CASRTTPGTGSSYEQYF.

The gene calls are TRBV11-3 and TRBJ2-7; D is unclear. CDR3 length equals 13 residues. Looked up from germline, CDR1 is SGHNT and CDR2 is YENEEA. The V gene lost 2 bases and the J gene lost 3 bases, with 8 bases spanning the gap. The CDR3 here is CASSLSQHYEQYF. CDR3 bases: TGTGCCAGCAGCTTATCTCAGCACTACGAGCAGTACTTC.

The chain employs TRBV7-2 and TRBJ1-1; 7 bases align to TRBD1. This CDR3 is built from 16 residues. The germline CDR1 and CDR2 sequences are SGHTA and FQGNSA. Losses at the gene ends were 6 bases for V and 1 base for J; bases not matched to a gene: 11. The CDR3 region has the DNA TGTGCCAGCAGACCAGACGACAGGGCGACGAACACTGAAGCTTTCTTT. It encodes CASRPDDRATNTEAFF.